The present T cell receptor (beta chain) was sequenced within a study of cytomegalovirus exposure and HLA in healthy donors. With V trimmed by 0 bases and J by 6 bases, 12 bases remained unmatched. Per the germline V gene, CDR1 is LGHNA and CDR2 is YSLEER. This CDR3 spans 17 amino acids. This clone was counted a few times. Its antigen is not known. Whole-study results and caveats: In a later analysis, DRB1 alleles had the most associated TCRs; HLA-C alleles the fewest. Accounts indicate the classifier identified cytomegalovirus status with strong specificity and sensitivity.

Amplification used 60 Vbeta primers and 13 Jbeta primers. The table came from immunoSEQ multiplex PCR; TCRdb's copy has only in-frame clones and leaves some out. This sample has 130,000 to 150,000 clones; approximately 80% occur once, and the top ten carry 5.1%. This chain joins TRBV4-3 and TRBJ1-1; 8 positions match TRBD1. The receptor's source is a male donor in good health and CMV-seronegative. The specimen sequenced was PBMCs. The chain's CDR3 is CASSQDDRQGRSAEAFF. DNA for the CDR3: TGCGCCAGCAGCCAAGACGACCGACAGGGGAGGAGCGCTGAAGCTTTCTTT.